A single T cell receptor beta chain is shown here with its context. The antigen it binds to is not known. Base qualities are not at hand, and no much larger clone is one base apart. Here V drops 4 bases and J drops 7 bases, and the junction holds 7 bases not matched to any gene. CDR1 and CDR2 are read off the germline V gene as MNHEY and SVGAGI. CDR3 length: 16 amino acids, cysteine to phenylalanine. Just CDR3 DNA is preserved here, 48 bases in frame from base 1. This record belongs to a study of CD8 T cells in ankylosing spondylitis (dated by TCRdb to the late 2010s). About the study as a whole: The study profiled T cell receptor beta repertoires in healthy donors and ankylosing spondylitis patients to find disease-linked TCR variants. In total, the full study cohort was made up of some 110 healthy donors and about two dozen ankylosing spondylitis patients. Peripheral blood was sampled, and synovial fluid was additionally collected from ankylosing spondylitis patients. Points the paper makes about the study in general: Some motif variants were previously reported in synovial fluid and blood of reactive arthritis patients, suggesting common disease-initiation mechanisms. In peripheral blood, the disease-linked clones were found at relatively low frequencies and had a CD8+ phenotype. The disease-linked clones were reported as significantly enriched in matched synovial fluid samples from ankylosing spondylitis patients. Blood from ankylosing spondylitis patients appeared to be characterized by a TCR beta motif made up of several highly homologous amino acid variants.

The sequencer was an Illumina HiSeq 2500. Quantitative 5'-RACE with molecular barcodes was the method used to prepare the TCR beta libraries. From the authors' description of their analysis: A new computational method, built on a probabilistic model of VDJ rearrangement, was used to identify disease-linked TCR variants. TCRdb reran the public reads through fastp at Q25 and MiXCR, keeping productive beta chains. Rows with one shared CDR3 protein collapse into an entry with the most common genes and DNA. TCRdb's processing, not the authors', yielded these V and J calls. This sample comprises 200,000 to 250,000 distinct CDR3 sequences, approximately 24% of them detected only once. 6.6% of the sample is held by the ten biggest clonotypes.

Sequenced material: blood, either unsorted or a sorted T cell fraction (not recorded which). This receptor was obtained from a male donor with ankylosing spondylitis or in good health (not recorded which). The rearrangement joined TRBV6-5 to TRBJ2-1, and TRBD2 matches 13 of the central bases. The base sequence is TGTGCCAGCAGTTCCCTAGGACTAGCGGGAGATAATGAGCAGTTCTTC. Its translation is CASSSLGLAGDNEQFF.